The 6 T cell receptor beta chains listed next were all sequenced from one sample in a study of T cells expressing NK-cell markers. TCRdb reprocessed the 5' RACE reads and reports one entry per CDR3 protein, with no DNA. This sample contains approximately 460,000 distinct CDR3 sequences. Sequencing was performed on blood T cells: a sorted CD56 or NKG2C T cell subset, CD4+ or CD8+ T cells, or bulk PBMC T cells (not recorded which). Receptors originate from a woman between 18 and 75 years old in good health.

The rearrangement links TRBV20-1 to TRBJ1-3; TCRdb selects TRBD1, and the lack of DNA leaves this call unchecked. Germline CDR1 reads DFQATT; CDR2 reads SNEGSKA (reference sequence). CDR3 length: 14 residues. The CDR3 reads CSATDRGRGNTIYF.

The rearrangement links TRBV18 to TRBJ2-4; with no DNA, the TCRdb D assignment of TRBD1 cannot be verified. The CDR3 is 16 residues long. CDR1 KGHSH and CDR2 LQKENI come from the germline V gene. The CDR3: CASSTGPSGGQDIQYF.

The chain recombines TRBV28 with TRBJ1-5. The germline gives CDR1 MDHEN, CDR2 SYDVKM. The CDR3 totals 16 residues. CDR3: CASSWGGRKGNQPQHF.

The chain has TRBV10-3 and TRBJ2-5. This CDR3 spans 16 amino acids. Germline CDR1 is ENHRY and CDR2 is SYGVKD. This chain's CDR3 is CAISEGTSTVRKTQYF.

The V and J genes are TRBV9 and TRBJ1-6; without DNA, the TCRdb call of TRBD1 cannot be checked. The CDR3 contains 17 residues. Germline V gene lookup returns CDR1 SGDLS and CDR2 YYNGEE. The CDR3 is CASSAAPSGAAGSPLHF.

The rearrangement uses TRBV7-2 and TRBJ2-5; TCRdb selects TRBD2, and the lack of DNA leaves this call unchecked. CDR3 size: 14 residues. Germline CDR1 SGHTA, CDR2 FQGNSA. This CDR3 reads CASSSPGGFETQYF.